The rows below give T cell receptor beta chains drawn from one sample of a study of vaccination and CD4 T cells after COVID-19. In TCRdb, the PCR reads were re-called with MiXCR into one record per CDR3 protein. The sample lists approximately 24,000 distinct CDR3 sequences, about 40% occurring once. Their target antigens are unknown. The sample was CD4+ T cells from blood, cultured in vitro. The receptors come from a human donor who had recovered from COVID-19. The CDR3 runs from the conserved cysteine through the conserved F or W. A D gene is named only where the DNA matches it firmly. Part of the rows lack a size; the others show once, few, many or a class for expanded clones.

j_call clone_size d_call v_call cdr3_aa cdr3_nt
TRBJ2-7 NA NA TRBV20-1 CSASPGTSYEQYF TGCAGTGCTTCTCCGGGAACCTCCTACGAGCAGTACTTC
TRBJ1-2 few NA TRBV2 CASSKVLRQDGGYTF TGTGCCAGCAGTAAGGTTCTACGACAGGATGGTGGCTACACCTTC
TRBJ2-7 NA TRBD1 TRBV27 CASSWLGQGYEQYF TGTGCCAGCAGTTGGTTAGGACAGGGCTACGAGCAGTACTTC
TRBJ1-2 few TRBD1 TRBV12-3/TRBV12-4 CASSLGQGTGYTF TGTGCCAGCAGTTTAGGACAGGGGACCGGCTACACCTTC
TRBJ2-3 NA NA TRBV27 CASSGLGKENTQYF TGTGCCAGCAGCGGGTTGGGGAAGGAAAATACGCAGTATTTT
TRBJ2-5 NA TRBD2 TRBV14 CASSQFKREAIPYQETQYF TGTGCCAGCAGCCAATTTAAGCGGGAGGCCATCCCGTACCAAGAGACCCAGTACTTC
TRBJ1-1 few TRBD1 TRBV20-1 CSLTGGRKSMNTEAFF TGCAGTCTAACAGGGGGAAGGAAGAGTATGAACACTGAAGCTTTCTTT
TRBJ2-4 NA TRBD2 TRBV7-7 CASSLESCGLAETHLQYF TGTGCTAGCAGCTTAGAATCGTGCGGACTAGCGGAGACCCACCTTCAGTACTTC
TRBJ2-1 NA NA TRBV2 CASRGLINEQFF TGTGCCAGCAGAGGACTAATCAATGAGCAGTTCTTC
TRBJ1-6 few NA TRBV20-1 CSARPRKGIDSPLHF TGCAGTGCTAGACCAAGGAAGGGTATCGATTCACCCCTCCACTTT